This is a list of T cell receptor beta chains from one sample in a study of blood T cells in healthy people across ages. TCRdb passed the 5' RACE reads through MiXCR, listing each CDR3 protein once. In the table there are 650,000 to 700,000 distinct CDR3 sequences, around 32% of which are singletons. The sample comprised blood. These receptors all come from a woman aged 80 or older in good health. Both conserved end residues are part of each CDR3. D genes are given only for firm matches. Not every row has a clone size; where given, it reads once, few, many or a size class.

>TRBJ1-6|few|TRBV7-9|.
TGTGCCAGCAGCTTAGAGTGGCAGGTTAATTCACCCCTCCACTTT
CASSLEWQVNSPLHF
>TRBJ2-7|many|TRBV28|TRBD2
TGTGCCAGCAGTTCGCCCCGGACTAGCCTTCCCCTCGACGAGCAGTACTTC
CASSSPRTSLPLDEQYF
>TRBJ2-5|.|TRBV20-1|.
TGCAGTGCCCCCCCCAGGGCGTTTGGGGAGACCCAGTACTTC
CSAPPRAFGETQYF
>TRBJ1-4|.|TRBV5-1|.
TGCGCCAGCAGCTCCTCCGGGACACCACTCGAAAAACTGTTTTTT
CASSSSGTPLEKLFF
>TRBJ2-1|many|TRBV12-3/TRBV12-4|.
TGTGCCAGCCATTCAGCCCTTTACAATGAGCAGTTCTTC
CASHSALYNEQFF
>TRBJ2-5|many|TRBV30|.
TGTGCCTACAGGGTTCAAGAGACCCAGTACTTC
CAYRVQETQYF
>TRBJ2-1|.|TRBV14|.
TGTGCCAGCAGCCCGGGACTCTCTTACAATGAGCAGTTCTTC
CASSPGLSYNEQFF
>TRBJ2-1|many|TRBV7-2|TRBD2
TGTGCCAGCGGGAACGCGGGACTAGCGGGGGACAATGAGCAGTTCTTC
CASGNAGLAGDNEQFF
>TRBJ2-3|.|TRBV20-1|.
TGCAGTGCGGGGCCAGATGCGCAGTATTTT
CSAGPDAQYF
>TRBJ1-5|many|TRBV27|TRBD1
TGTGCCAGCAGTCCAATACAGGGGGCGCGGGGTCAGCCCCAGCATTTT
CASSPIQGARGQPQHF
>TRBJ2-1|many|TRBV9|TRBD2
TGTGCCAGCAGCGTAGGAGAGACTAGCAGATACAATGAGCAGTTCTTC
CASSVGETSRYNEQFF
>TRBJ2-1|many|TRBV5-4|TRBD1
TGTGCCAGCAGCTCACGGACAGGGGCCACCTACAATGAGCAGTTCTTC
CASSSRTGATYNEQFF
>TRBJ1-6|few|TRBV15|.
TGTGCCACCAGCAGAGATCCCCCCAAGGAGGTTGGACCTAATTCACCCCTCCACTTT
CATSRDPPKEVGPNSPLHF
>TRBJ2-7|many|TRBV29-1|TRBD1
TGCAGCGTTGAGTTAGGGACAGGCTTTAGCTCCTACGAGCAGTACTTC
CSVELGTGFSSYEQYF
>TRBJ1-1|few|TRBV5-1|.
TGCGCCAGCAGCTTGGACCTCCTGAACACTGAAGCTTTCTTT
CASSLDLLNTEAFF
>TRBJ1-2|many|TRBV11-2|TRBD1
TGTGCCAGCAGCTCCCCCCGGGACAGTTCTTCCTATGGCTACACCTTC
CASSSPRDSSSYGYTF
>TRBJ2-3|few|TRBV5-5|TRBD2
TGTGCCAGCAGCCTTAGCGGGGGGGCCGTGGGAGATACGCAGTATTTT
CASSLSGGAVGDTQYF
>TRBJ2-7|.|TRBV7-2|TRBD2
TGTGCCAGCAGCCAAGGACTAGCGGGAGTCGGCGAGCAGTACTTC
CASSQGLAGVGEQYF
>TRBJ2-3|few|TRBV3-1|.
TGTGCCAGCAGCCCCAGGGGGGATACGCGGTATTTT
CASSPRGDTRYF
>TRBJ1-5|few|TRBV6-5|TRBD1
TGTGCCAGCAGTAGGGACAGGGCCCCTTATCAGCCCCAGCATTTT
CASSRDRAPYQPQHF
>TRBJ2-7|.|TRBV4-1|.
TGCGCCAGCAGCCAAGAGGTCCCCTACGAGCAGTACTTC
CASSQEVPYEQYF
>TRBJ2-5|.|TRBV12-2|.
TGTGCAAGTCGCCCCCAACCCCCCGGGGGGGCCTCGGAGACCCAGTACTTC
CASRPQPPGGASETQYF